What follows are 22 T cell receptor beta chains derived from one specimen sequenced in a study of blood T cell repertoires in COVID-19. The table came from immunoSEQ multiplex PCR; TCRdb's copy has only in-frame clones and leaves some out. The table lists 150,000 to 200,000 clones, around 85% of them singletons. Sequenced material: peripheral blood. These receptors were taken from a woman aged 55-69 years with acute or convalescent COVID-19.

V is TRBV18 and J is TRBJ2-1, with D possibly matching TRBD1 (6 bases). From germline, CDR1 is KGHSH and CDR2 LQKENI. Trimming stripped 2 bases from V and 6 bases from J, with 14 bases between. This CDR3 is built from 15 residues. Here the CDR3 reads CASSPFGTIGNEQFF. The CDR3 bases are TGTGCCAGCTCACCATTCGGGACAATAGGCAATGAGCAGTTCTTC.

The rearrangement joins TRBV15 to TRBJ1-5; 9 nucleotides align to TRBD1. The V segment lost 4 bases and the J segment 1 base; nucleotides outside the gene matches: 5. Germline-derived CDR1 and CDR2 are LNHNV and YYDKDF (reference sequence). This CDR3 comprises 16 residues. CDR3 sequence: CATSIWDRASNQPQHF. CDR3 DNA sequence: TGTGCCACCAGCATATGGGACAGGGCGAGCAATCAGCCCCAGCATTTT.

This chain links TRBV3-1 (or the pseudogene TRBV3-2) with TRBJ2-7; the match to TRBD1 covers 9 bases. CDR1 is LGHDT, CDR2 YNNKEL, per germline (reference sequence). The V segment lost 6 bases and the J segment 1 base; nucleotides outside the gene matches: 4. This CDR3 contains 14 residues. The CDR3 nucleotides read TGTGCCAGCAGATCGACAGGGGGATCCTACGAGCAGTACTTC. As protein: CASRSTGGSYEQYF.

The V and J genes are TRBV5-1 and TRBJ2-5; TRBD2 is a possible D gene (6 bases). This CDR3 has 17 amino acids. CDR1 is SGHRS, CDR2 YFSETQ, per germline. Trimming shortened V by 3 bases and J by 7 bases, and 25 bases separated the two germline ends. CDR3 residues: CASSSGDYGSSGGTQYF. CDR3 nucleotides: TGCGCCAGCAGCTCGGGTGATTACGGGAGCTCCGGGGGGACCCAGTACTTC.

The gene calls are TRBV29-1 and TRBJ1-1, with D perhaps TRBD1 (6 bases). Germline V gene sequence: CDR1 SQVTM, CDR2 ANQGSEA. The CDR3 is 13 amino acids. V lost 5 bases to trimming and J lost 2 bases, with 12 bases between them. CDR3 sequence: CSVLAGANTEAFF. As DNA, the CDR3 is TGCAGCGTTCTGGCAGGGGCCAACACTGAAGCTTTCTTT.

This clone turned up a few times. The CDR3, as DNA: TGTGCCAGCAGACCTGGGACAGGGGGAGTGCAGCCCCAGCATTTT. It yields the protein CASRPGTGGVQPQHF. The genes are TRBV6-1 and TRBJ1-5; 11 nucleotides line up with TRBD1. In germline, CDR1 is MNHNS, CDR2 SASEGT. Germline trimming cut 6 bases from V and 7 bases from J; bases unmatched to any gene: 8. This CDR3 contains 15 residues.

This sequence joins TRBV27 and TRBJ1-5; 7 bases are shared with TRBD1. Germline lookup yields CDR1 MNHEY and CDR2 SMNVEV (reference sequence). CDR3 size: 15 residues. V lost 3 bases and J lost 5; bases outside the gene matches: 7. The CDR3 is CASSFSGTDYQPQHF. Here the CDR3 DNA reads TGTGCCAGCAGTTTTTCAGGGACAGATTATCAGCCCCAGCATTTT.

The chain uses TRBV21-1 and TRBJ2-3; the D segment call TRBD1 is taken from the table without a DNA check. TRBV21-1 corresponds to a pseudogene. The CDR3 is 15 residues long. The CDR3 nucleotides read TGTGCCAGGGTCCTTACAGACAGGGGGCCAGATACGCAGTATTTT. As protein: CARVLTDRGPDTQYF.

This rearrangement joins TRBV6-5 to TRBJ1-2; D ambiguous. From germline, CDR1 is MNHEY and CDR2 SVGAGI. This CDR3 is built from 11 residues. Trimming removed 6 bases at V and 4 bases at J, with 6 bases between. Here the CDR3 reads CASRDFYGYTF. The CDR3 DNA reads TGTGCCAGCAGGGACTTCTATGGCTACACCTTC.

This chain joins TRBV4-2 and TRBJ1-1; the D is unclear. V dropped 0 bases and J dropped 5 bases, with 7 bases sitting between them. From germline, CDR1 is LGHNA and CDR2 YNFKEQ. CDR3 length equals 13 residues. CDR3 residues: CASSQEGGTEAFF. The CDR3 DNA reads TGTGCCAGCAGCCAAGAAGGAGGAACTGAAGCTTTCTTT.

V is TRBV28 and J is TRBJ2-1; 7 positions agree with TRBD1. The CDR3 consists of 21 residues. V dropped 6 bases and J dropped 4; count of bases not matched to a gene: 27. CDR1 is MDHEN, CDR2 SYDVKM, per germline. CDR3 sequence (DNA): TGTGCCAGCAGCCCTACCCTAGGGACCTTTCATTCGAGGGGGCAGTACAATGAGCAGTTCTTC. This translates into CASSPTLGTFHSRGQYNEQFF.

This chain uses TRBV28 with TRBJ2-7; TRBD1 aligns across 9 bases. The ends lost 4 bases at V and 5 bases at J; junction bases unmatched: 9. Germline V lookup: CDR1 MDHEN, CDR2 SYDVKM. This CDR3 spans 15 amino acids. The CDR3 loop reads CASSSPGTGPNEQYF. For the CDR3, the DNA is TGTGCCAGCAGTTCCCCCGGGACAGGGCCAAACGAGCAGTACTTC.

The rearrangement joins TRBV2 to TRBJ1-4; D remains ambiguous. Germline-derived CDR1 and CDR2 are SNHLY and FYNNEI. Trimming cost V 4 bases and J 8 bases, with 11 bases left between them. The CDR3 consists of 13 residues. Here the CDR3 DNA reads TGTGCCAGCAGTGGAGGGCTTTTGGAAAAACTGTTTTTT. Translation gives CASSGGLLEKLFF.

This clone was seen more than once but under ten times. The gene calls are TRBV28 and TRBJ1-1; the match to TRBD1 covers 11 bases. V was clipped by 5 bases and J by 0 bases; unmatched bases: 5. This CDR3 region has 16 residues. Looked up from germline, CDR1 is MDHEN and CDR2 is SYDVKM. CDR3 nucleotides: TGTGCCAGCAGTGCCGGGACAGGGGGAATGAACACTGAAGCTTTCTTT. Translated: CASSAGTGGMNTEAFF.

The chain joins TRBV6-5 to TRBJ1-1; 7 bases align to TRBD1. The V and J ends lost 4 bases and 9 bases, in that order; junction bases with no gene match: 5. The V gene's germline CDR1 is MNHEY and CDR2 SVGAGI. This CDR3 region has 12 residues. This chain's CDR3 is CASSSATGKAFF. The CDR3 nucleotides are TGTGCCAGCAGTTCGGCGACAGGGAAAGCTTTCTTT.

The chain recombines TRBV19 with TRBJ2-5; TRBD1 agrees at 7 bases. Per the germline V gene, CDR1 is LNHDA and CDR2 is SQIVND (reference sequence). The V segment lost 4 bases and the J segment 1 base; nucleotides outside the gene matches: 6. The CDR3 length is 15 residues. The CDR3 sequence is CASSRQGGRQETQYF. The CDR3 DNA reads as TGTGCCAGTAGTAGACAGGGTGGTCGCCAAGAGACCCAGTACTTC.

Here the CDR3 reads CASRARQGASPLHF. The CDR3 nucleotides read TGTGCCAGTAGAGCAAGACAGGGGGCTTCACCCCTCCACTTT. V and J are TRBV19 and TRBJ1-6; 10 positions agree with TRBD1. Germline V gene sequence: CDR1 LNHDA, CDR2 SQIVND (reference sequence). The CDR3 runs 14 residues. The junction had 5 bases not matched to a gene; V was cut back by 6 bases and J by 9 bases. Full variable domain (missing parts from reference TRBV19 and TRBJ1-6): DGGITQSPKYLFRKEGQNVTLSCEQNLNHDAMYWYRQDPGQGLRLIYYSQIVNDFQKGDIAEGYSVSREKKESFPLTVTSAQKNPTAFYLCASRARQGASPLHFGNGTRLTVT.

This chain uses TRBV10-3 with TRBJ1-5; the match to TRBD1 covers 8 bases. Germline V gives CDR1 ENHRY, CDR2 SYGVKD. The CDR3 runs 20 residues. V was clipped by 5 bases and J by 0 bases; unmatched bases: 18. The CDR3 is CAISPGAGTGARYSNQPQHF. The CDR3 coding sequence is TGTGCCATCAGTCCAGGGGCCGGGACAGGCGCCAGATATAGCAATCAGCCCCAGCATTTT.

This clone was found once. This chain links TRBV7-3 with TRBJ2-1; TRBD2 is a possible D gene (6 bases). Germline-derived CDR1 and CDR2 are SGHTA and FQGTGA. Trimming took off 5 bases at V and 4 bases at J, with 12 bases between the two ends. The CDR3 has 14 amino acids. The CDR3 protein is CASSLHGGYNEQFF. For the CDR3, the DNA is TGTGCCAGCAGCCTCCACGGGGGTTACAATGAGCAGTTCTTC.

This chain links TRBV24-1 with TRBJ2-1; D is perhaps TRBD2 (6 bases). Trimming removed 9 bases at V and 5 bases at J, with 7 bases between. This CDR3 comprises 11 residues. CDR1 and CDR2 from the germline V gene are KGHDR and SFDVKD. The CDR3 spells CATGEDNEQFF. As DNA, the CDR3 is TGTGCCACCGGGGAGGACAATGAGCAGTTCTTC.

This clone was detected once. The V gene is TRBV28, the J gene TRBJ1-6, with 9 bases that match TRBD1. CDR1 and CDR2 (germline): MDHEN, SYDVKM. V shed 6 bases, J shed 10 bases, and the junction held 10 bases outside the gene matches. This CDR3 region has 15 residues. This CDR3 reads CASSPATGQGSPLHF. In DNA, the CDR3 is TGTGCCAGCAGCCCCGCAACCGGACAGGGGTCACCCCTCCACTTT.

The rearrangement links TRBV28 to TRBJ2-1, with TRBD2 matching 10 bases. Germline V gene data show CDR1 as MDHEN and CDR2 as SYDVKM. With 10 bases clipped from V and 10 bases from J, the junction kept 13 bases outside the gene matches. The CDR3 is 14 amino acids. CDR3 DNA sequence: TGTGCCACCCACTCAGCGGGAGGGCCTCGGGAGCAGTTCTTC. Translated: CATHSAGGPREQFF.